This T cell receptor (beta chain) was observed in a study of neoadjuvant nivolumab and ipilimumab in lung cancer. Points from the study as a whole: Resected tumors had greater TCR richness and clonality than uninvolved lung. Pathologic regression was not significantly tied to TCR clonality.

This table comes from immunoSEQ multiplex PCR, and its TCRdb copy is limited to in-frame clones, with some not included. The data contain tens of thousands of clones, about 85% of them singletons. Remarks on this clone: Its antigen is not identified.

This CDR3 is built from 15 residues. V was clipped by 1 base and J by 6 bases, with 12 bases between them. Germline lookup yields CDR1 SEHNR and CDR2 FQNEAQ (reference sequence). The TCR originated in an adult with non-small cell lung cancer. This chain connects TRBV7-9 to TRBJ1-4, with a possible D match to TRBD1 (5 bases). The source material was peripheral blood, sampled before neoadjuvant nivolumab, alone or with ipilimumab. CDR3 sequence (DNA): TGTGCCAGCAGCTTAGGGGACCTCGAGTATGAAAAACTGTTTTTT. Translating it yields CASSLGDLEYEKLFF.